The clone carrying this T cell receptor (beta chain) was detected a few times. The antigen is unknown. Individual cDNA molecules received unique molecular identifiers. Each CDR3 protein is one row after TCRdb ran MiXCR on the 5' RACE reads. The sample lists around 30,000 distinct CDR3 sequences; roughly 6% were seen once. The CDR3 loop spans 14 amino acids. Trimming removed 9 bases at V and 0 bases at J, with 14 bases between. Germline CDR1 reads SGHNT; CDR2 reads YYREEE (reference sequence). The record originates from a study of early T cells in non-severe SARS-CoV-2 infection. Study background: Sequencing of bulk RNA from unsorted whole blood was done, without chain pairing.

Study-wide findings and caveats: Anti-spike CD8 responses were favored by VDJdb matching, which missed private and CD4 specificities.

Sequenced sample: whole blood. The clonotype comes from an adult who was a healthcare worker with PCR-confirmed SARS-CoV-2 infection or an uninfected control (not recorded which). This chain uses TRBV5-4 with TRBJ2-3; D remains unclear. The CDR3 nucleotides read TGTGCCACGCATGACGGAGCTAGCACAGATACGCAGTATTTT. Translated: CATHDGASTDTQYF.